The 20 T cell receptor beta chains presented below share a single source sample, sequenced in a study of blood T cell repertoires in COVID-19. Assay: immunoSEQ multiplex PCR; the TCRdb copy retains only in-frame clones and omits some. The sample gives 87,000 or so clones, roughly 88% of which show up once; around 2.9% is in the top ten. What was sequenced was peripheral blood. The receptor set was obtained from a woman of 80 years or more with COVID-19, enrolled during active disease.

The V gene is TRBV6-1, the J gene TRBJ2-4, with TRBD2 as a possible D gene (5 bases). V gave up 2 bases and J gave up 5 bases, with 10 bases separating them. CDR1 and CDR2 from the germline V gene are MNHNS and SASEGT. CDR3 length equals 14 residues. CDR3 DNA sequence: TGTGCCAGCAGTGAAACTCGAGGGCAAAACATTCAGTACTTC. The encoded protein is CASSETRGQNIQYF.

Turning to this clone: The sample has other DNA sequences that encode this CDR3 too. V usage is TRBV18 and J usage is TRBJ2-3, with 7 bases lining up with TRBD2. The CDR3 extends over 15 amino acids. Germline V gives CDR1 KGHSH, CDR2 LQKENI. After removal of 3 bases from V and 0 bases from J, the junction contained 3 bases not matched to a gene. The CDR3 sequence is CASSPLSGSTDTQYF. The DNA of the CDR3 is TGTGCCAGCTCACCTCTTAGCGGGAGCACAGATACGCAGTATTTT.

This rearrangement joins TRBV30 to TRBJ2-4, with 7 bases fitting TRBD2. The V gene's germline CDR1 is GTSNPN and CDR2 SVGIG (reference sequence). J gave up 1 base and V 3 bases, and 18 bases lay outside the gene matches. This CDR3 is 19 amino acids long. CDR3 sequence: CAWSGRSSGRPGAKNIQYF. The CDR3 nucleotides read TGTGCCTGGAGCGGTAGGAGTAGCGGGCGTCCGGGGGCCAAAAACATTCAGTACTTC.

The table lists this clone with a few counts. The junction shows a germline mismatch at one end, possibly a read error. The chain employs TRBV7-2 and TRBJ2-7; 7 nucleotides line up with TRBD2. Germline V gene lookup returns CDR1 SGHTA and CDR2 FQGNSA. This CDR3 has 17 amino acids. CDR3 sequence (DNA): TGTGCCAGCAGCTTAGCGGCGGGGGACGGGAGATCCTTCGAGCAGTACTTC. Protein product: CASSLAAGDGRSFEQYF.

The chain joins TRBV11-2 to TRBJ1-2; 9 bases fit TRBD1. Germline V gives CDR1 SGHAT, CDR2 FQNNGV. The J segment lost 6 bases and the V segment lost 5 bases, leaving 4 bases of the junction unmatched. The CDR3 is made up of 13 amino acids. The CDR3 bases are TGTGCCAGCAGCCCCCGGACAGGGGATGGCTACACCTTC. This translates into CASSPRTGDGYTF.

The V and J genes are TRBV18 and TRBJ1-1; perhaps TRBD1 as D (5 bases). This CDR3 is 11 amino acids long. Germline V gene lookup returns CDR1 KGHSH and CDR2 LQKENI. V was trimmed by 3 bases and J by 11 bases, leaving 10 bases between them. The CDR3, as DNA: TGTGCCAGCTCACCGGGGCAGTGGGCTTTCTTT. Residues: CASSPGQWAFF.

The chain joins TRBV10-2 to TRBJ2-3; 11 nucleotides line up with TRBD1. V lost 5 bases to trimming and J lost 3 bases; unmatched junction nucleotides: 4. The CDR3 has 15 residues. Germline CDR1 reads WSHSY; CDR2 reads SAAADI. CDR3 loop: CASSTGQGVTDTQYF. For the CDR3, the DNA is TGCGCCAGCAGTACGGGACAGGGGGTAACAGATACGCAGTATTTT.

This clone was seen only a few times. The chain links TRBV5-1 to TRBJ1-2; D is undetermined. V was trimmed by 3 bases and J by 1 base, leaving 19 bases between them. The CDR3 length is 17 residues. Germline lookup yields CDR1 SGHRS and CDR2 YFSETQ. The CDR3 DNA reads as TGCGCCAGCAGCTCCTCCCAAGGTGCAGGCTATAACTATGGCTACACCTTC. Translation: CASSSSQGAGYNYGYTF.

The chain carries TRBV27 and TRBJ2-5; the D is unclear. The CDR3 consists of 15 residues. From germline, CDR1 is MNHEY and CDR2 SMNVEV (reference sequence). V was pared by 6 bases and J by 2 bases, with 16 bases between. CDR3 protein: CASSPGWQRQETQYF. DNA of the CDR3: TGTGCCAGCAGCCCCGGGTGGCAGAGGCAAGAGACCCAGTACTTC.

The DNA for the CDR3 is TGCAGCGTTTCGGACAGGAAAGTTGGCTATGGCTACACCTTC. This codes for CSVSDRKVGYGYTF. V gene TRBV29-1 combines with J gene TRBJ1-2; TRBD1 matches 7 bases. J lost 4 bases, V lost 5 bases, and 10 bases had no gene match. This CDR3 has 14 residues. Germline lookup yields CDR1 SQVTM and CDR2 ANQGSEA.

The chain links TRBV13 to TRBJ1-2; maybe TRBD1 (5 bases). Germline V CDR1 and CDR2: PRHDT, FYEKMQ (reference sequence). Trimming shortened V by 0 bases and J by 3 bases, and 11 bases separated the two germline ends. This CDR3 has 15 residues. The CDR3: CASSLGERTYYGYTF. The CDR3 DNA sequence: TGTGCCAGCAGCTTAGGAGAGAGGACATACTATGGCTACACCTTC.

The chain recombines TRBV6-5 with TRBJ1-3; D possibly corresponds to TRBD1 (6 bases). The CDR3 extends over 15 amino acids. V was shortened by 3 bases and J by 0 bases, with 9 bases between the two germline ends. Germline CDR1 is MNHEY and CDR2 is SVGAGI. DNA of the CDR3: TGTGCCAGCAGTTATATGACAGGCTCTGGAAACACCATATATTTT. It encodes CASSYMTGSGNTIYF.

The chain uses TRBV10-3 and TRBJ2-5, with a weak D call TRBD1 (6 bases). Germline CDR1 ENHRY, CDR2 SYGVKD. V lost 2 bases and J lost 1, with 11 bases in between. This CDR3 contains 15 residues. This chain's CDR3 is CAISEGTRPQETQYF. Here the CDR3 DNA reads TGTGCCATCAGTGAGGGGACAAGGCCCCAAGAGACCCAGTACTTC.

This chain links TRBV9 with TRBJ2-1; TRBD2 matches at 8 bases. Germline V lookup: CDR1 SGDLS, CDR2 YYNGEE. CDR3 length equals 11 residues. Trimming cost V 6 bases and J 8 bases; bases outside gene matches: 1. CDR3: CASKAGDEQFF. In DNA form, the CDR3 reads TGTGCCAGCAAAGCGGGAGATGAGCAGTTCTTC.

This chain uses TRBV14 with TRBJ1-2; D remains ambiguous. The germline gives CDR1 SGHDN, CDR2 FVKESK. V lost 1 base, J lost 4 bases, and 7 bases lay in between. The length of the CDR3 is 13 residues. This CDR3 is CASSQGLIYGYTF. The DNA for the CDR3 is TGTGCCAGCAGCCAAGGACTGATCTATGGCTACACCTTC.

The chain's CDR3 is CSASNRNQETQYF. In DNA, the CDR3 is TGCAGTGCTAGTAACAGGAACCAAGAGACCCAGTACTTC. The V and J genes are TRBV20-1 and TRBJ2-5, with D possibly matching TRBD1 (5 bases). The germline CDR1 and CDR2 sequences are DFQATT and SNEGSKA (reference sequence). The CDR3 contains 13 residues. V lost 3 bases and J 0 bases, leaving 8 bases between the germline ends.

This chain joins TRBV11-3 and TRBJ2-1, with 8 bases lining up with TRBD2. This CDR3 comprises 15 residues. CDR1 is SGHNT and CDR2 is YENEEA in the germline V gene. J gave up 7 bases and V 4 bases, and 9 bases lay outside the gene matches. CDR3 bases: TGTGCCAGCAGCTCCGCGGGGGGCGCGGGGAATGAGCAGTTCTTC. It codes for CASSSAGGAGNEQFF.

The chain carries TRBV5-1 and TRBJ2-7; D might be TRBD2 (6 bases). This CDR3 is 15 amino acids long. Germline V gene lookup returns CDR1 SGHRS and CDR2 YFSETQ. V was clipped by 4 bases and J by 9 bases, with 23 bases between them. The CDR3 nucleotides are TGCGCCAGCAGCGGAGGGACGCCCTTTCCGCGAGCGCAGTACTTC. It yields the protein CASSGGTPFPRAQYF.

The chain links TRBV12-3 or TRBV12-4 to TRBJ2-7; TRBD2 might be the D (5 bases). The CDR3 length is 13 residues. V lost 3 bases, J lost 6 bases, and 12 bases lay in between. CDR3 DNA sequence: TGTGCCAGCAGTTTGTTGGCCGGAGGCGAGCAGTACTTC. This sequence encodes CASSLLAGGEQYF.

The genes are TRBV6-4 and TRBJ1-2, with 7 positions matching TRBD1. This CDR3 region has 13 residues. Germline CDR1 reads MRHNA; CDR2 reads SNTAGT. V lost 7 bases, J lost 8 bases, and 10 bases stayed unmatched. CDR3 protein: CASIHEGAPGYTF. The DNA for the CDR3 is TGTGCCAGCATCCACGAGGGGGCGCCAGGCTACACCTTC.